This T cell receptor (beta chain) is from a study of CD4 T cells in relation to SARS-CoV-2 and coronaviruses. The V and J ends lost 4 bases and 3 bases respectively, with 17 bases between them. The CDR3 is 15 residues long. Germline V lookup: CDR1 SGHTS, CDR2 YDEGEE. Repertoires were generated with immunoSEQ multiplex PCR, while TCRdb's copy carries only in-frame clones and drops some. The table lists about 24,000 clones, around 74% of them singletons. A remark on this clone: Its antigen is unidentified.

CD4+ T cells from unexposed donors were obtained before the COVID-19 pandemic (2011-2018). After about ten days of culture, CD4+ T cells were isolated. This TCR derives from a human donor in good health. The sequenced sample was CD4+ T cells from PBMCs, cultured in vitro. V gene TRBV5-8 combines with J gene TRBJ2-7; maybe TRBD1 (6 bases). Here the CDR3 DNA reads TGTGCCAGCAGCCCCGGGATGGGGGCTTACTACGAGCAGTACTTC. This translates into CASSPGMGAYYEQYF.